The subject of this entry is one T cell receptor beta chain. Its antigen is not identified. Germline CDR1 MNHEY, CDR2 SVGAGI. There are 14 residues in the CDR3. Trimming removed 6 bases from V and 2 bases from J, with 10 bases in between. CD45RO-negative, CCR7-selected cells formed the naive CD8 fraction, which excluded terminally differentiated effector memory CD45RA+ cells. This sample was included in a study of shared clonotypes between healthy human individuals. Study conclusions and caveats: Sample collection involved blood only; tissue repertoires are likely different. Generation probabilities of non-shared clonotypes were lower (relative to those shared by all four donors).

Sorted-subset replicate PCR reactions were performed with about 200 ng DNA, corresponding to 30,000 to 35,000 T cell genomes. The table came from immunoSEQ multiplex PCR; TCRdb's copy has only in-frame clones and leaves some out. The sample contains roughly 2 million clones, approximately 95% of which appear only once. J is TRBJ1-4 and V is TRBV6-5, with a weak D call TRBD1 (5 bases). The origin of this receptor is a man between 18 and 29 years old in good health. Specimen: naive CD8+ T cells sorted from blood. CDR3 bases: TGTGCCAGCAGCTTTCAGGGTACTAATGAAAAACTGTTTTTT. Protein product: CASSFQGTNEKLFF.